Shown below are 30 T cell receptor beta chains from a single sample sequenced in a study of T cell repertoires in cytomegalovirus infection (dated by TCRdb to between 2018 and 2021). No antigen has been identified for these receptors. The treatment or condition tag for this specimen amounts to: in vitro stimulation with specific CMV peptide epitopes to enrich CMV-specific T cells. The instrument given in TCRdb is Illumina HiSeq 1500. TCRdb reprocessing: public reads trimmed at Q25 with fastp, clones called with MiXCR, in-frame beta chains kept. One record per CDR3 amino acid sequence lists the most common genes and DNA. Here the sample has roughly 500,000 distinct CDR3 sequences; about 33% occur a single time. Together, the top ten hold 17% of the sample. This material consisted of cultured PBMCs, taken from culture after CMV antigen stimulation. These receptors came from a human donor in good health (CMV status not recorded). Some clones in this sample may be carry-over from other donors' samples.

The rearrangement links TRBV27 to TRBJ2-7; D tentatively fits TRBD1 or TRBD2 (6 bases each). Per the germline V gene, CDR1 is MNHEY and CDR2 is SMNVEV (reference sequence). V was pared by 10 bases and J by 7 bases, with 20 bases between. The CDR3 contains 13 residues. CDR3: CATPGGGRREQYV. CDR3 in DNA: TGTGCCACCCCTGGTGGGGGGCGCAGGGAGCAGTACGTC.

V usage is TRBV7-2 and J usage is TRBJ2-2; D call uncertain. The CDR3 covers 14 residues. V was shortened by 5 bases and J by 0 bases, with 7 bases between the two germline ends. Germline V CDR1 and CDR2: SGHTA, FQGNSA. DNA for the CDR3: TGTGCCAGCAGCACTTCAGCGAACACCGGGGAGCTGTTTTTT. Translated: CASSTSANTGELFF.

J is TRBJ2-3 and V is TRBV20-1; D is unresolved. This CDR3 is 13 amino acids long. Germline CDR1 is DFQATT and CDR2 is SNEGSKA (reference sequence). Deletions cut 2 bases from V and 3 bases from J, with 9 bases between. This CDR3 reads CSARSPVTDTQYF. The CDR3 nucleotides are TGCAGTGCTAGAAGTCCGGTAACAGATACGCAGTATTTT.

V is TRBV20-1 and J is TRBJ1-2; no reliable D call. The CDR3 loop spans 12 amino acids. Per germline, CDR1 DFQATT and CDR2 SNEGSKA (reference sequence). In nucleotides, the CDR3 is TGCAGGGCAGAATCGACTAACTATGGCTACACCTTC. Translation gives CRAESTNYGYTF.

The chain recombines TRBV4-1 with TRBJ2-3; 8 bases match TRBD2. Trimming cost V 1 base and J 5 bases; bases outside gene matches: 20. Germline V gene sequence: CDR1 MGHRA, CDR2 YSYEKL. The CDR3 is made up of 20 amino acids. Here the CDR3 DNA reads TGCGCCAGCAGCCAAGCCTTGGGGCCAACCGAAGCGGGAGAAATAGATACGCAGTATTTT. This translates into CASSQALGPTEAGEIDTQYF.

The chain recombines TRBV7-9 with TRBJ1-2; D unresolved. Trimming removed 5 bases from V and 8 bases from J, with 15 bases in between. This CDR3 region has 13 residues. The germline V gene encodes CDR1 SEHNR and CDR2 FQNEAQ (reference sequence). CDR3 in DNA: TGTGCCAGCAGCCATTTATTGGTGTCCGGCTACACCTTC. It specifies CASSHLLVSGYTF. The full variable domain, its missing parts supplied by reference TRBV7-9 and TRBJ1-2, is DTGVSQNPRHKITKRGQNVTFRCDPISEHNRLYWYRQTLGQGPEFLTYFQNEAQLEKSRLLSDRFSAERPKGSFSTLEIQRTEQGDSAMYLCASSHLLVSGYTFGSGTRLTVV.

V usage is TRBV29-1 and J usage is TRBJ2-1; 7 bases line up with TRBD1. The CDR3 covers 13 residues. Germline CDR1 is SQVTM and CDR2 is ANQGSEA. With 6 bases clipped from V and 3 bases from J, the junction kept 5 bases outside the gene matches. The CDR3 sequence is CSVTGTDYNEQFF. The CDR3 nucleotides read TGCAGCGTCACCGGGACAGACTACAATGAGCAGTTCTTC.

This clonotype has more than one count but fewer than ten. CDR3 bases: TGTGCCAGCAGCTTACAAAAAGGGGCTTCAGATACGCAGTATTTT. Amino acids: CASSLQKGASDTQYF. This chain links TRBV7-2 with TRBJ2-3, with D maybe TRBD1 (5 bases). This CDR3 has 15 residues. Germline lookup yields CDR1 SGHTA and CDR2 FQGNSA. Trimming took 2 bases from V and 4 from J, leaving 13 bases between them.

The rearrangement joins TRBV6-6 to TRBJ1-4, with unresolved D. Trimming removed 4 bases from V and 4 bases from J, with 16 bases in between. Germline values: CDR1 MNHNY, CDR2 SVGAGI (reference sequence). This CDR3 comprises 16 residues. The CDR3 reads CASSFLKQAYNEKLFF. CDR3 DNA sequence: TGTGCCAGCAGTTTCCTCAAGCAAGCCTATAATGAAAAACTGTTTTTT.

V is TRBV28 and J is TRBJ2-7; 8 bases line up with TRBD2. Germline CDR1 MDHEN, CDR2 SYDVKM. The trim removed 3 bases at V and 0 bases at J, leaving 10 bases unmatched. The CDR3 contains 17 residues. The CDR3 reads CASSFTGGPKFSYEQYF. The CDR3 bases are TGTGCCAGCAGTTTCACGGGAGGGCCCAAATTCTCCTACGAGCAGTACTTC.

This chain uses TRBV24-1 with TRBJ2-2, with D hard to call. Germline values: CDR1 KGHDR, CDR2 SFDVKD. CDR3 length: 15 amino acids. Trimming removed 9 bases from V and 1 base from J, with 14 bases in between. The CDR3, as DNA: TGTGCCACCGATACCGGACGGATGAACACCGGGGAGCTGTTTTTT. Translating gives CATDTGRMNTGELFF.

This chain joins TRBV15 and TRBJ1-4; D is possibly TRBD1 (5 bases). The CDR3 has 14 amino acids. Germline assignment: CDR1 LNHNV and CDR2 YYDKDF (reference sequence). Trimming cost V 1 base and J 6 bases, with 9 bases left between them. CDR3 residues: CATSRGGTDEKLFF. The DNA of the CDR3 is TGTGCCACCAGCAGAGGGGGGACGGATGAAAAACTGTTTTTT.

This clonotype has a handful of counts. In nucleotides, the CDR3 is TGTGCCAGCAGCTTCGCCGATGCCTGGGAAGCCTACGAGCAGTACGTC. Translated: CASSFADAWEAYEQYV. This rearrangement joins TRBV7-6 to TRBJ2-7, with D unresolved. The germline CDR1 and CDR2 sequences are SGHVS and FNYEAQ. The CDR3 consists of 16 residues. Between the trimmed V and J ends, which lost 3 bases and 2 bases, there was a span of 17 bases.

In nucleotides, the CDR3 is TGCAGCGTTCTAGCGGGGGCTAGCACAGATACGCAGTATTTT. Amino acid sequence: CSVLAGASTDTQYF. The chain combines TRBV29-1 with TRBJ2-3; 10 nucleotides line up with TRBD2. This CDR3 contains 14 residues. CDR1 and CDR2 (germline): SQVTM, ANQGSEA. V was pared by 5 bases and J by 0 bases, with 2 bases of the junction left unmatched.

This clonotype was seen more than once but under ten times. The rearrangement joins TRBV4-3 to TRBJ2-3; 8 positions match TRBD2. The V gene's germline CDR1 is LGHNA and CDR2 YSLEER. The length of the CDR3 is 18 residues. J lost 5 bases, V lost 0 bases, and 13 bases had no gene match. CDR3 DNA: TGCGCCAGCAGCCAAGATCTTCTAGCGGGCACTCGGCTAGATACGCAGTATTTT. Protein sequence: CASSQDLLAGTRLDTQYF.

This clonotype was seen a few times. The V call is TRBV12-3 or TRBV12-4, the J call TRBJ1-1, with D unresolved. Trimming left V 5 bases short and J 7 bases short, with 11 bases between. The CDR3 contains 12 residues. DNA of the CDR3: TGTGCCAGCAGTGAAAGAGTAATTGAAGCTTTCTTT. This encodes CASSERVIEAFF.

This clonotype was counted at least ten times. V usage is TRBV9 and J usage is TRBJ2-3; 8 nucleotides align to TRBD1. In germline, CDR1 is SGDLS, CDR2 YYNGEE. The J segment lost 2 bases and the V segment lost 4 bases, leaving 9 bases of the junction unmatched. There are 16 residues in the CDR3. Here the CDR3 DNA reads TGTGCCAGCAGCACCTCCGGGACAGGCTACACAGATACGCAGTATTTT. Its translation: CASSTSGTGYTDTQYF.

Of note for this clonotype: A much bigger clone sits one base away, suggesting this may be a read error. V and J are TRBV19 and TRBJ2-1; D unresolved. CDR3 size: 14 residues. Trimming pared 3 bases from V and 5 bases from J, leaving 11 bases between. Germline CDR1 reads LNHDA; CDR2 reads SQIVND (reference sequence). The CDR3 DNA follows: TGTGCCAGTAGTATGGCGGCTGCGAACAATGAGCAGTTCTTC. It yields the protein CASSMAAANNEQFF.

The chain links TRBV7-2 to TRBJ2-1; D unresolved. The ends were cut back, 5 bases at V and 3 bases at J, with 11 bases in the middle. The CDR3 totals 14 residues. The germline gives CDR1 SGHTA, CDR2 FQGNSA. The CDR3 region has the DNA TGTGCCAGCAGCCCCACACTAAACTACAATGAGCAGTTCTTC. It is translated as CASSPTLNYNEQFF.

The J gene is TRBJ2-7, the V gene TRBV7-2; TRBD2 aligns across 10 bases. The germline V gene has CDR1 SGHTA and CDR2 FQGNSA. The ends lost 5 bases at V and 9 bases at J; junction bases unmatched: 10. This CDR3 contains 14 residues. In DNA form, the CDR3 reads TGTGCCAGCAGCGCGGGACTAGCGCTAGAGGGGCAGTACTTC. Translating gives CASSAGLALEGQYF.

This clonotype was observed a few times. The rearrangement uses TRBV7-6 and TRBJ2-1, with 8 bases identical to TRBD1. Germline CDR1 is SGHVS and CDR2 is FNYEAQ. V shed 5 bases, J shed 4 bases, and the junction held 10 bases outside the gene matches. CDR3 length: 16 residues. The CDR3 sequence is CASSPHAGTGYNEQFF. For the CDR3, the DNA is TGTGCCAGCAGCCCACACGCCGGGACAGGTTACAATGAGCAGTTCTTC.

V and J are TRBV7-2 and TRBJ2-5; TRBD2 matches 14 bases. The CDR3 contains 16 residues. Germline-derived CDR1 and CDR2 are SGHTA and FQGNSA. Unmatched junction bases numbered 5, after V lost 5 bases and J lost 3 bases. The CDR3 loop reads CASSRQGLAGEETQYF. The CDR3 nucleotides are TGTGCCAGCAGCCGACAGGGACTAGCGGGAGAAGAGACCCAGTACTTC.

The chain combines TRBV29-1 with TRBJ2-1; 8 nucleotides match TRBD2. Unmatched junction bases numbered 24, after V lost 4 bases and J lost 10 bases. Germline V gene data show CDR1 as SQVTM and CDR2 as ANQGSEA. This CDR3 has 18 amino acids. This CDR3 reads CSVAGLAWGLRDRGEQFF. The DNA of the CDR3 is TGCAGCGTTGCAGGACTAGCTTGGGGGCTACGGGATCGGGGCGAGCAGTTCTTC.

This chain joins TRBV20-1 and TRBJ1-2; D remains unclear. Germline CDR1 DFQATT, CDR2 SNEGSKA (reference sequence). The CDR3 has 14 amino acids. V lost 3 bases and J lost 4, with 15 bases in between. The CDR3 reads CSASFGVGGYGYTF. The CDR3 DNA follows: TGCAGTGCTAGTTTCGGGGTTGGAGGCTATGGCTACACCTTC.

This clonotype was seen only a few times. The chain combines TRBV24-1 with TRBJ2-3; D gene unclear. The germline gives CDR1 KGHDR, CDR2 SFDVKD. The CDR3 is made up of 13 amino acids. V shed 3 bases and J shed 1 base, with 4 bases lying between them. CDR3 coding DNA: TGTGCCACCAGTGATAGCGGCACAGATACGCAGTATTTT. Residues: CATSDSGTDTQYF.

This clonotype was recorded a few times. This sequence joins TRBV6-5 and TRBJ2-3; 9 positions match TRBD2. V gave up 0 bases and J gave up 11 bases; unmatched junction bases: 12. The CDR3 is 16 amino acids. Germline V gene sequence: CDR1 MNHEY, CDR2 SVGAGI. CDR3 region: CASSYSMTSGQIGQYF. CDR3 DNA sequence: TGTGCCAGCAGTTACTCGATGACTAGCGGCCAGATTGGGCAGTATTTT.

The chain uses TRBV25-1 and TRBJ2-5; D is ambiguous. This CDR3 comprises 15 residues. The V gene's germline CDR1 is MGHDK and CDR2 SYGVNS. Trimming pared 1 base from V and 0 bases from J, leaving 9 bases between. The CDR3 sequence is CASSESYEYQETQYF. The CDR3 nucleotides are TGTGCCAGCAGTGAATCTTACGAGTACCAAGAGACCCAGTACTTC.

The chain uses TRBV6-1 and TRBJ2-3; 9 positions agree with TRBD2. After removal of 4 bases from V and 2 bases from J, the junction contained 4 bases not matched to a gene. The V gene's germline CDR1 is MNHNS and CDR2 SASEGT. The CDR3 runs 15 residues. The CDR3: CASSVTSGYTDTQYF. CDR3 nucleotides: TGTGCCAGCAGTGTGACTAGCGGCTACACAGATACGCAGTATTTT.

V usage is TRBV27 and J usage is TRBJ2-7; 9 bases map to TRBD1. CDR1 and CDR2 from the germline V gene are MNHEY and SMNVEV (reference sequence). This CDR3 contains 14 residues. The ends lost 5 bases at V and 4 bases at J; junction bases unmatched: 6. The CDR3 DNA sequence: TGTGCCAGCAGTCCTCTCGGGACAGGGTACGAGCAGTACTTC. This gives the protein CASSPLGTGYEQYF.

This clonotype was picked up a small number of times. The chain joins TRBV7-2 to TRBJ2-5; a weak D match, TRBD2 (5 bases). V dropped 2 bases and J dropped 3 bases, with 10 bases sitting between them. Germline CDR1 and CDR2: SGHTA and FQGNSA. The CDR3 extends over 14 amino acids. Here the CDR3 reads CASSLKPGKETQYF. CDR3 bases: TGTGCCAGCAGCTTAAAGCCGGGGAAAGAGACCCAGTACTTC. Using reference TRBV7-2 and TRBJ2-5 for the parts outside the CDR3, the full variable domain is GAGVSQSPSNKVTEKGKDVELRCDPISGHTALYWYRQSLGQGLEFLIYFQGNSAPDKSGLPSDRFSAERTGGSVSTLTIQRTQQEDSAVYLCASSLKPGKETQYFGPGTRLLVL.